This T cell receptor beta chain was recorded in a study of cytotoxic CD8 clonotypes in ibrutinib-treated CLL (dated by TCRdb to the early 2020s). At the level of the whole study: The cohort was composed of 11 relapsed/refractory and roughly 14 treatment-naive patients; IGHV unmutated status was identified in under 18 patients. Partial responses were observed in about 25 patients and complete responses in 2; after a median follow-up of 68 months, remission was maintained in 14 patients and progression was observed in some twelve. The response samples were drawn at a median of 12 months into treatment, with a range of about 6 to 40 months. An average of around 260,000 productive templates and about 100,000 productive rearrangements was obtained per sample. Of the approximately 94 people in the trial, about 27 had longitudinal samples available. Cryopreserved peripheral blood mononuclear cells were collected at three points: before therapy, at response, and at either sustained remission or disease progression. Patients were still on ibrutinib when every remission and progressive disease sample was collected. Study-level results and caveats: At baseline, clonality was higher than in age-matched healthy donors and showed a strong correlation with circulating CD8+ T-cell counts. At ibrutinib response clonality went up, during sustained remission it held steady, and at progression it dropped back toward baseline. Lymph node repertoires were not examined, and the timing of sampling was not matched between patients in sustained remission and those whose disease progressed. Public clonotypes were rare and either contracted or stayed stable during treatment, and the rise in clonality at ibrutinib response reflected the expansion of private clonotypes.

A word on this clone: Its antigen is not yet known. Base quality data are lacking; no much larger clone is found one base away.

Approximately 2 micrograms of genomic DNA were extracted from cryopreserved PBMCs for TCR beta library preparation. High-throughput TCR beta sequencing was performed on longitudinal blood samples from CLL patients receiving ibrutinib monotherapy. The patients took part in an open-label, single-center phase 2 trial of ibrutinib monotherapy. Each clonotype received, on average, about 10x coverage in deep resolution sequencing performed on a MiSeq, where the target depth lay between 1 in 1 million and 1 in 200,000 T cells. The immunoSEQ hsTCRB Kit was used to generate the TCR beta libraries. Processing in the source paper ran as follows. The data were analyzed with ImmunoSEQ Analyzer and ImmunoSEQ Data Assistant, and V, D and J gene assignments followed IMGT definitions. Clonality was computed as one minus normalized Shannon entropy of productive rearrangement frequencies, ranging from 0 to 1. Only overrepresented clonotypes making up at least 0.05% of the repertoire of each patient were included in the public clonotype analysis. Roughly 13 age-matched healthy donor repertoires from immuneACCESS served as clonality controls. Not all clones reach the TCRdb copy of this immuneACCESS table, which keeps in-frame sequences only. Checked studies attribute under half of the gap to unresolved V genes and leave the rest unexplained. The V and J calls and clone size are taken from that table; D and trimming were inferred from the DNA. The sample records approximately 320,000 clones, approximately 67% of which are singletons. Approximately 6% of the sample is in the top ten clones.

V trim: 3 bases; J trim: 4 bases; unmatched bases: 7. Including cysteine and phenylalanine, the CDR3 has 15 amino acids. The read is trimmed to its CDR3 DNA, 45 bases read in frame from base 1. From the germline V gene, CDR1 is SGDLS and CDR2 is YYNGEE. The receptor was derived from a human donor with chronic lymphocytic leukemia. The material sequenced was PBMCs, taken after 36 months of ibrutinib treatment. The chain couples TRBV9 to TRBJ1-2; the junction holds 9 bases that match TRBD1. The CDR3 protein is CASSATGGAPYGYTF. The DNA reads TGTGCCAGCAGCGCCACAGGGGGCGCCCCCTATGGCTACACCTTC.